The TCR beta chain described here comes from a study of tumor-infiltrating lymphocytes in primary liver carcinoma. TCR beta cDNA was made from 450 to 550 ng total RNA with a constant-region primer. Three nested multiplex PCR rounds, a slightly modified ARM-PCR method, built the TCR beta libraries. It was with TRBV1-TRBV30 forward primers and a C-beta reverse primer that the first two PCR rounds were run, at about 9 cycles each. TCRdb itself ran the multiplex PCR reads through MiXCR, one entry per CDR3 protein. Found here are tens of thousands of distinct CDR3 sequences, 71% of them singletons; the top ten hold less than 35%. The tissue used was unsorted bulk material of roughly 17-33 mg. RNA and DNA were co-extracted from it with the AllPrep DNA/RNA mini kit. Patients carried chronic HBV infection without prior treatment. Whichever tumor sample was examined, it had over 80% viable tumor cells. Many counts were recorded for this clonotype. Its antigen is not identified.

Study results and caveats: Roughly 7-24% of top clones, and no more, occurred in all five tumor regions. Blood trailed tumors significantly in top-250-clone fraction (p = 0.039).

Trimming removed 2 bases at V and 1 base at J, with 3 bases between. The CDR3 has 13 amino acids. Germline loops: CDR1 MNHNS, CDR2 SASEGT. The specimen was liver tumor tissue from sampling region 5. Described subset: tumor region T5, tumor centre. The chain links TRBV6-1 to TRBJ1-5, with unresolved D. The TCR was taken from a man aged 40-49 years with primary liver carcinoma and hepatitis B virus infection. Here the CDR3 DNA reads TGTGCCAGCAGTGAAATGAGCAATCAGCCCCAGCATTTT. Protein product: CASSEMSNQPQHF.